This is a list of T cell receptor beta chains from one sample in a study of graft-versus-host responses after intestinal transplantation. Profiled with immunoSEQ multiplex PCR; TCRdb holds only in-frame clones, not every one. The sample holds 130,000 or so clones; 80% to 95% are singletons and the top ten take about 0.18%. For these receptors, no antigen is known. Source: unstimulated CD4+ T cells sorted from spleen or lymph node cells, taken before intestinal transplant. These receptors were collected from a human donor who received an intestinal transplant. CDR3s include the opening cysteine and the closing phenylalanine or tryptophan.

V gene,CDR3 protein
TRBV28,CASSLRGAPYNEQFF
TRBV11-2,CASSLEPSSYEQYF
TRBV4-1,CASSPFTAGGMETQYF
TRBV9,CASSVATGAENIQYF
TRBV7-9,CASSDTRGRETQYF
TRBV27,CASSLGTDYSPLHF
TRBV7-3,CASSSLPSGSLVRANEQFF
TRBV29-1,CSWEGGPDTQYF
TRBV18,CASSPLQGVDGTEAFF
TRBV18,CASSPRDSSYEQYF
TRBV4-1,CASSSPGLAAYNEQFF
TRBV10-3,CATDDRGKTEAFF
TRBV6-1,CASRELAPEQFF
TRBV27,CASSLSVNSPTQYF
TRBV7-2,CASSLRPGTALTLTF
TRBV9,CASSVGSSGSFGQFF
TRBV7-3,CASSLKGQPTGGYTF
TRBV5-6,CASSFVFRGYNEQFF
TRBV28,CATGRSYEQYF
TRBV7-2,CASSLEGQGINEQYF
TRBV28,CASRSTLLTGNYGYTF
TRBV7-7,CASSLRTRNQEINEKLFF
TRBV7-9,CASSLSDLSGNTIYF
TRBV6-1,CASSARTVQETQYF
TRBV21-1,CASSKAGAWWGTDTQYF
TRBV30,CACFRQGPYEQYF
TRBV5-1,CASSLDGRAGAASSYNEQFF
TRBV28,CASSQTSPNQPQHF
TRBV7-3,CASSLAPRGTGELFF
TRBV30,CAWSVPWYNEQFF
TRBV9,CASSVGADGYGELFF
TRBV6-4,CASSDRTSGYNEQFF
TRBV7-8,CASSPGWGLDTQYF
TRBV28,CASSLLVGSSYEQYF
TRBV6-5,CASSHDPFLRDGYTF
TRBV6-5,CASNRAQGASGELFF
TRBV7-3,CASSARGSTDTQYF
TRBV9,CASSPYSNSGNTIYF
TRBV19,CASRGQAGGSGTYEQYF
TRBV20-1,CSAIPGQSF
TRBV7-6,CASIGLAGPRTPETQYF
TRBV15,CATSRDRVLAGQPQHF
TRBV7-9,CASSSPGQGALGYGYTF
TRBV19,CASSMAFGDEQYF
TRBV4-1,CASSQDGGSYGYTF
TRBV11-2,CASSLVARQSATNEKLFF
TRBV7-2,CASSLGLAGGTDTQYF
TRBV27,CASSLDWGTDTQYF
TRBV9,CASSRNGGGALEQYF
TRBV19,CASRLNTEAFF
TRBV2,CASSALFEGLDPQHF
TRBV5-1,CASSLEGSNQPQHF
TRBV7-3,CASSLDGSGRETQYF
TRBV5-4,CASSPRRGAADNQPQHF